This TCR beta chain was found in a study of T cell repertoires in aging, cancer and after chemotherapy. TCR beta rearrangements were amplified from peripheral blood genomic DNA. Judged by abundance, this clonotype is large. The CDR3 extends over 15 amino acids. Germline V gene sequence: CDR1 MNHEY, CDR2 SMNVEV (reference sequence). V dropped 4 bases and J dropped 3; count of bases not matched to a gene: 7. Multiplex touch-down PCR with TRB-A/B primers amplified rearranged V-D-J TRB sequences. TCRdb re-derived calls from the multiplex PCR reads in MiXCR, one entry per CDR3 protein. Of about 2,000 distinct CDR3 sequences in the sample, approximately 30% are singletons; the top ten hold over 11%.

This chain links TRBV27 with TRBJ2-3; 7 bases align to TRBD1. This sequence was found in a human donor with a solid tumor. The sample was blood. This chain's CDR3 is CASSSRQGRTDTQYF. The CDR3 DNA reads as TGTGCCAGCAGTTCCCGACAGGGTAGGACAGATACGCAGTATTTT.